The clone carrying this T cell receptor (beta chain) was seen a handful of times. The TCR beta CDR3 regions underwent amplification using RNA transcripts as the source. The HTBI primer set was used in a first-round RT-PCR of the TCR CDR3. TCRdb recomputed calls from the multiplex PCR reads with MiXCR, one row per CDR3 protein. The sample gives approximately 600,000 distinct CDR3 sequences, roughly 20% of which show up once; about 35% is in the top ten. This CDR3 has 13 residues. V was trimmed by 3 bases and J by 9 bases, leaving 15 bases between them. CDR1 and CDR2 from the germline V gene are DFQATT and SNEGSKA (reference sequence). The data belong to a study of T cells in Graves' hyperthyroidism and ophthalmopathy.

The sequenced sample was blood. The chain carries TRBV20-1 and TRBJ2-1; D perhaps matches TRBD1 (5 bases). The clonotype originates from a man aged 25-45 years with Graves' ophthalmopathy. CDR3 residues: CSARTYNQGEQFF. The CDR3, as DNA: TGCAGTGCTAGGACTTACAATCAGGGTGAGCAGTTCTTC.